This TCR beta chain was found in a study of cytomegalovirus exposure and HLA in healthy donors. PCR used 60 Vbeta primers and 13 Jbeta primers. Profiled with immunoSEQ multiplex PCR; TCRdb holds only in-frame clones, not every one. The sample includes approximately 300,000 clones, approximately 84% of them seen just once. Trimming cost V 1 base and J 4 bases, with 13 bases left between them. This CDR3 is 15 amino acids long. The germline V gene encodes CDR1 SEHNR and CDR2 FQNEAQ (reference sequence). The sample taken for sequencing was PBMCs. The chain combines TRBV7-9 with TRBJ1-2, with TRBD1 as a possible D gene (6 bases). The clonotype comes from a woman in her thirties or forties in good health and CMV-seropositive. The CDR3 loop reads CASSLGTDFRYGYTF. DNA of the CDR3: TGTGCCAGCAGCTTAGGGACAGATTTTCGCTATGGCTACACCTTC.